The rows below give T cell receptor beta chains drawn from one sample of a study of cytomegalovirus exposure and HLA in healthy donors. Here immunoSEQ multiplex PCR was the method, and the copy in TCRdb shows in-frame clones only, minus some. The sample gives 200,000 to 250,000 clones, roughly 84% of which show up once; about 14% is in the top ten. Sequenced: PBMCs. The receptors were sampled from a woman in her thirties in good health and CMV-seropositive. The CDR3 runs from the conserved cysteine through the conserved F or W. D genes are given only for firm matches. A clone size is listed for some rows: how often the clone was seen (once, few, many), or a class if it is expanded.

D: TRBD1
V: TRBV9
size: NA
J: TRBJ1-2
DNA: TGTGCCAGCAGCCCCTGGGACAGGGCTAACTATGGCTACACCTTC
CDR3: CASSPWDRANYGYTF

D: NA
V: TRBV27
size: NA
J: TRBJ1-2
DNA: TGTGCCAGCAGTTTTCATCAGGGGCGATCGAGTAATGGCTACACCTTC
CDR3: CASSFHQGRSSNGYTF

D: TRBD2
V: TRBV11-3
size: NA
J: TRBJ2-3
DNA: TGTGCCAGCAGCCCGGGGACTAGCGTCACAGATACGCAGTATTTT
CDR3: CASSPGTSVTDTQYF

D: TRBD2
V: TRBV5-4
size: NA
J: TRBJ2-7
DNA: TGTGCCAGCAGCTTGGGCCTAGCGGGAGGCAACTCCTACGAGCAGTACTTC
CDR3: CASSLGLAGGNSYEQYF

D: NA
V: TRBV2
size: NA
J: TRBJ2-6
DNA: TGTGCCAGCAGTGAGGAAACCACATCTGGGGCCAACGTCCTGACTTTC
CDR3: CASSEETTSGANVLTF

D: NA
V: TRBV5-6
size: NA
J: TRBJ1-4
DNA: TGTGCCAGCAGCCGGGACGGTAGAAATGAAAAACTGTTTTTT
CDR3: CASSRDGRNEKLFF

D: TRBD1
V: TRBV13
size: NA
J: TRBJ2-1
DNA: TGTGCCAGCAGCTGGGGACAGGGTGGGCAGTTCTTC
CDR3: CASSWGQGGQFF

D: TRBD2
V: TRBV6-5
size: NA
J: TRBJ2-2
DNA: TGTGCCAGCAGGGGACTAGCGTGGAACACCGGGGAGCTGTTTTTT
CDR3: CASRGLAWNTGELFF

D: NA
V: TRBV6-6
size: once
J: TRBJ1-5
DNA: TGTGCCACAAGGCAGGGGCTCACACAGCCCCAGCATTTT
CDR3: CATRQGLTQPQHF

D: NA
V: TRBV6-6
size: NA
J: TRBJ1-1
DNA: TGTGCCAGCAGTTCCGCCGGCCAGGGGAACACTGAAGCTTTCTTT
CDR3: CASSSAGQGNTEAFF

D: TRBD1
V: TRBV28
size: NA
J: TRBJ2-7
DNA: TGTGCCAGTTTTGACAGGGGCTACGAGCAGTACTTC
CDR3: CASFDRGYEQYF

D: TRBD1
V: TRBV5-1
size: NA
J: TRBJ1-4
DNA: TGCGCCAGCAGCTGGACAGGGGGTAATGAAAAACTGTTTTTT
CDR3: CASSWTGGNEKLFF